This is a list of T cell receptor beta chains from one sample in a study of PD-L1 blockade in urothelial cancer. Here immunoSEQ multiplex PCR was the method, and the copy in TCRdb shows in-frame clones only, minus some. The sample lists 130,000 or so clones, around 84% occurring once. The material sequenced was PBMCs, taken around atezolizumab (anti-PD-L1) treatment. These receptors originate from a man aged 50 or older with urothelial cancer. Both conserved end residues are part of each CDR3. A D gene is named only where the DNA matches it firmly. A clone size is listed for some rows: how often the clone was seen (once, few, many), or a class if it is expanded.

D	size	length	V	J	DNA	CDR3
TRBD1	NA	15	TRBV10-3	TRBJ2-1	TGTGCCATCAGTGACACAGGGGGATCCTACAATGAGCAGTTCTTC	CAISDTGGSYNEQFF
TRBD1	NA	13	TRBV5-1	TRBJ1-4	TGCGCCAGCAGCGGACAGGGCCGCGAAAAACTGTTTTTT	CASSGQGREKLFF
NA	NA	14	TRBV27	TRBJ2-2	TGTGCCAGCAGTAGACAAACAGTCACCGGGGAGCTGTTTTTT	CASSRQTVTGELFF
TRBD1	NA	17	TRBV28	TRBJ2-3	TGTGCCAGCAGGCCCGGGACAGGGGGGATAAGCACAGATACGCAGTATTTT	CASRPGTGGISTDTQYF
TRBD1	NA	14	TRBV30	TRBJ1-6	TGTGCCTGGAATAACAGGGGACTGAATTCACCCCTCCACTTT	CAWNNRGLNSPLHF
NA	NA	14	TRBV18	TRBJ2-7	TGTGCCAGCTCACCACCCGCGCGCTCGTACGAGCAGTACTTC	CASSPPARSYEQYF
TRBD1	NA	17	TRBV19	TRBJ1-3	TGTGCCAGTACCACTCATGACAGGGCCATCTCTGGAAACACCATATATTTT	CASTTHDRAISGNTIYF
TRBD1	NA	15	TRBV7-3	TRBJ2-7	TGTGCCAGTAGCGTGGGGACAGGGGGTACCTACGAGCAGTACTTC	CASSVGTGGTYEQYF
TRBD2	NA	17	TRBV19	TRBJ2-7	TGTGCCAGTAGTGTCCGACCCGACCTAGCGGGAGATGTCGAGCAGTACTTC	CASSVRPDLAGDVEQYF
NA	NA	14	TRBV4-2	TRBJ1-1	TGTGCCAGCAGCCAAGATTCGAGGGACACTGAAGCTTTCTTT	CASSQDSRDTEAFF
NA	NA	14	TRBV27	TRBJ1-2	TGTGCCAGCAGTTTAATCGCTGGAGGGACGGGCTACACCTTC	CASSLIAGGTGYTF
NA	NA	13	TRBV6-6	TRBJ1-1	TGTGCCAGCACCTTAGGGGTGCGAACTGAAGCTTTCTTT	CASTLGVRTEAFF
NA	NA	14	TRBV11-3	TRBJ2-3	TGTGCCAGCAGCGGAGACGCGTTCACAGATACGCAGTATTTT	CASSGDAFTDTQYF
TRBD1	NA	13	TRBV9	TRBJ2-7	TGTGCCAGCAGCGCGGAGTACAGGGGAGAGCAGTACTTC	CASSAEYRGEQYF
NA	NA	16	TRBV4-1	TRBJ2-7	TGCGCCAGCAGCCAAACGCCGGGCGCGGGGCTCCACGAGCAGTACTTC	CASSQTPGAGLHEQYF
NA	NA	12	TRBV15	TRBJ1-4	TGTGCCACCAGCAGAGAGGCAGGAAAACTGTTTTTT	CATSREAGKLFF
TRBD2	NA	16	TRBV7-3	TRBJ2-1	TGTGCCAGCAGCCTGTCGACTAGCGGGAGATTCAATGAGCAGTTCTTC	CASSLSTSGRFNEQFF
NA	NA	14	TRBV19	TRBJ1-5	TGTGCCAAAGAAACAGGAAAGGGCAATCAGCCCCAGCATTTT	CAKETGKGNQPQHF
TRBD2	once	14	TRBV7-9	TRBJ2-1	TGTGCCAGCAGCCTTTCGACTAGCAACAATGAGCAGTTCTTC	CASSLSTSNNEQFF
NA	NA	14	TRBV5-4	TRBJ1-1	TGTGCCAGCAGCAGAGACAGGATTAGGACTGAAGCTTTCTTT	CASSRDRIRTEAFF
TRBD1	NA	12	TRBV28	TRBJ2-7	TGTGCCAGCCGGCAGGGGGCTGGCGAGCAGTACTTC	CASRQGAGEQYF
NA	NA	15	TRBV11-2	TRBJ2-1	TGTGCCAGCAGCCCCGCCCGCGGAGGGAGTAACGAGCAGTTCTTC	CASSPARGGSNEQFF
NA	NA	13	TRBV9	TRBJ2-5	TGTGCCAGCAGCGGAGGGGGTGAAGAGACCCAGTACTTC	CASSGGGEETQYF
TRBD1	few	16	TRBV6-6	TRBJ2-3	TGTGCCAGCAAACCAAATACAGGGGGCGCTTGGGATACGCAGTATTTT	CASKPNTGGAWDTQYF
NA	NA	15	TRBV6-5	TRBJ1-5	TGTGCCAGCAGTTTCAGACTCAATAGCAATCAGCCCCAGCATTTT	CASSFRLNSNQPQHF
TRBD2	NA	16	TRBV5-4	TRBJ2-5	TGTGCCAGCAGCTCGGGGGGACTAGCGGGGCAAGAGACCCAGTACTTC	CASSSGGLAGQETQYF
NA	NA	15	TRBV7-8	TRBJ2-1	TGTGCCAGCAGCCGAGTCGGCGGGACTTTCGATGAGCAGTTCTTC	CASSRVGGTFDEQFF
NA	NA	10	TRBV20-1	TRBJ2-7	TGCAGTGCTCCGTACAACCAGCAGTACTTC	CSAPYNQQYF
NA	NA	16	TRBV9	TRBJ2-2	TGTGCCAGCAGCGTAGGTCAGGGTCTAGACACCGGGGAGCTGTTTTTT	CASSVGQGLDTGELFF
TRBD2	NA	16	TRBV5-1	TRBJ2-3	TGCGCCAGCAGCCCGGGGACTAGCGGGACCCTGGATACGCAGTATTTT	CASSPGTSGTLDTQYF
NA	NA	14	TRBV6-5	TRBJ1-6	TGTGCCAGCAGCCCGGGAGCTGCTAATTCACCCCTCCACTTT	CASSPGAANSPLHF
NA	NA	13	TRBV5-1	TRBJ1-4	TGCGCCAGCAGCCCCCCGGACAGTGAAAAACTGTTTTTT	CASSPPDSEKLFF
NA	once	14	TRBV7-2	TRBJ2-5	TGTGCCAGCAGCTTTAGGGGTGCTGGAGAGACCCAGTACTTC	CASSFRGAGETQYF
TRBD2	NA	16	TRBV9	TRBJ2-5	TGTGCCAGCAGCGTAGCAGCGGGAGGGGGACGAGAGACCCAGTACTTC	CASSVAAGGGRETQYF
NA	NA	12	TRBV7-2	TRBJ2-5	TGTGCCAGCAGCCACAGGGCAGAGACCCAGTACTTC	CASSHRAETQYF
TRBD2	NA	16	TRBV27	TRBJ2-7	TGTGCCAGCAGTTCGGCGGCCAGCGGGAGGGCCCACGAGCAGTACTTC	CASSSAASGRAHEQYF
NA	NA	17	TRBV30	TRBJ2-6	TGTGCCTGGAGTTGGGGGGATAGCCTCTCTGGGGCCAACGTCCTGACTTTC	CAWSWGDSLSGANVLTF
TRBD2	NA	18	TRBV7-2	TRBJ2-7	TGTGCCAGCAGCTTAGCAGCTAGTGTGACTAGCGCTAGCTACGAGCAGTACTTC	CASSLAASVTSASYEQYF
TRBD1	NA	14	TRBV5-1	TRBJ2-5	TGCGCCAGCAGTTCCGGACAGGAACAAGAGACCCAGTACTTC	CASSSGQEQETQYF
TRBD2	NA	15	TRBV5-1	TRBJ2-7	TGCGCCAGCTACCCTACTAGCGGGCTTGCCCACGAGCAGTACTTC	CASYPTSGLAHEQYF
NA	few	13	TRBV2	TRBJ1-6	TGTGCCAGCAATGGCCAGTTCACTTCACCCCTCCACTTT	CASNGQFTSPLHF
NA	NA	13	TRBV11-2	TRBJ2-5	TGTGCCAGCAGCTACGTGGGCCTACAGGCCCAGTACTTC	CASSYVGLQAQYF
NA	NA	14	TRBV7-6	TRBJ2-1	TGTGCCAGCAGCTTAGCGCAAGGGGTGGGTGAGCAGTTCTTC	CASSLAQGVGEQFF
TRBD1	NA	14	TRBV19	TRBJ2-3	TGTGCCAGTAGTTCTAGGGGGCACACAGATACGCAGTATTTT	CASSSRGHTDTQYF
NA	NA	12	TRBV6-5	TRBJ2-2	TGTGCCAGCAGTTTCCTTATTGGGGAGCTGTTTTTT	CASSFLIGELFF
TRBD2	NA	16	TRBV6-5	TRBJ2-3	TGTGCCAGCAGTTACGCTGTAGCGGGAGGTCCAGATACGCAGTATTTT	CASSYAVAGGPDTQYF
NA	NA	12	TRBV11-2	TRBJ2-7	TGTGCCAGCAGCCCGAGCGGCTACGAGCAGTACTTC	CASSPSGYEQYF
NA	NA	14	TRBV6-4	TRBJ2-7	TGTGCCAGCAGTGATTACAACGGGACCTACGAGCAGTACTTC	CASSDYNGTYEQYF
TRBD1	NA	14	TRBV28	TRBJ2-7	TGTGCCAGCAGTTTGGGACAGGTCGCCTACGAGCAGTACTTC	CASSLGQVAYEQYF
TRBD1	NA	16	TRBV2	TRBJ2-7	TGTGCCAGCAGCGGGGGACAGGGGTCGTCCTCCTACGAGCAGTACTTC	CASSGGQGSSSYEQYF
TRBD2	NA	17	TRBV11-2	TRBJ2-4	TGTGCCAGCAGCTTAAATATAGGGACTAGCGGAAAGGGCATTCAGTACTTC	CASSLNIGTSGKGIQYF
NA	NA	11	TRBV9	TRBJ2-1	TGTGCCAGCAGCCAGGGCAATGAGCAGTTCTTC	CASSQGNEQFF
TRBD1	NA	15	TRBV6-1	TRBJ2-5	TGTGCCAGCAGTGCTGGACAGGGTCGAGCGGAGACCCAGTACTTC	CASSAGQGRAETQYF
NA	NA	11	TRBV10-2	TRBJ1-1	TGCGCCAGCACCTTGAACACTGAAGCTTTCTTT	CASTLNTEAFF
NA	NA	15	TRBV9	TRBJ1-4	TGTGCCAGCAGCGCGAGACAGACTCCTAATGAAAAACTGTTTTTT	CASSARQTPNEKLFF
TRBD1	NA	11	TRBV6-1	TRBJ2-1	TGTGCCAGCAGTGAGGGACAGTCCCGGTTCTTC	CASSEGQSRFF
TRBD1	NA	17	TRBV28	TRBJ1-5	TGTGCCAGCAGTTACGCCGGGACCCAGGGGGTTGGTCAGCCCCAGCATTTT	CASSYAGTQGVGQPQHF
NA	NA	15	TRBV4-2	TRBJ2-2	TGTGCCAGCAGCCAATGGCTTGCGAACACCGGGGAGCTGTTTTTT	CASSQWLANTGELFF
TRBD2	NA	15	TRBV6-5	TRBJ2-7	TGTGCCAGCAGTTACCGTCCGACTAGCGGTTACGAGCAGTACTTC	CASSYRPTSGYEQYF
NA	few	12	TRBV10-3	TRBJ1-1	TGTGCCATCAGCTGGGGAGACACTGAAGCTTTCTTT	CAISWGDTEAFF